A selection of T cell receptor beta chains follows, all from one sample in a study of molecular identifiers for immune sequencing clone quantification. Using its own MiXCR run on the PCR reads, TCRdb lists one record per CDR3 protein. The sample records over 550,000 distinct CDR3 sequences, 25% being singletons. The sample comprised naive CD8+ T cells from blood, with Jurkat cell RNA spiked in. The receptors originated from a human donor in good health. Some libraries in this study had Jurkat cell RNA spiked in. CDR3s include the opening cysteine and the closing phenylalanine or tryptophan. D genes are given only for firm matches. Clone size is stated in some rows and not others, as once, few, many or a class when expanded.

NA	16	TRBJ2-7	few	TRBV5-6	CASSLGGGVGGYEQYF	TGTGCCAGCAGCTTGGGGGGTGGGGTAGGGGGCTACGAGCAGTACTTC
NA	15	TRBJ1-1	many	TRBV10-3	CAISESFSANTEAFF	TGTGCCATCAGTGAGTCTTTTAGTGCGAACACTGAAGCTTTCTTT
TRBD2	16	TRBJ2-3	many	TRBV12-3/TRBV12-4	CASSPATSGPTDTQYF	TGTGCCAGCAGCCCGGCGACTAGCGGGCCCACAGATACGCAGTATTTT
NA	12	TRBJ2-1	many	TRBV7-2	CASSPGYNEQFF	TGTGCCAGCAGCCCCGGCTACAATGAGCAGTTCTTC
NA	14	TRBJ2-7	many	TRBV5-1	CASSSQGFPYEQYF	TGCGCCAGCAGCTCCCAGGGATTCCCCTACGAGCAGTACTTC
NA	13	TRBJ1-1	many	TRBV20-1	CSARIAMNTEAFF	TGCAGTGCTAGAATCGCCATGAACACTGAAGCTTTCTTT
TRBD1	16	TRBJ2-2	NA	TRBV5-6	CASSFSRRGFTGELFF	TGTGCCAGCAGCTTTAGTCGCAGGGGGTTCACCGGGGAGCTGTTTTTT
TRBD1	14	TRBJ2-5	NA	TRBV7-9	CANSQNRGQGTQYF	TGTGCCAACAGTCAGAACAGGGGACAAGGGACCCAGTACTTC
NA	13	TRBJ1-6	NA	TRBV10-1	CASSESPWSPLHF	TGCGCCAGCAGTGAGTCGCCTTGGTCACCCCTCCACTTT
NA	13	TRBJ2-7	many	TRBV5-1	CASSQGQRYEQYF	TGCGCCAGCAGCCAGGGCCAACGGTACGAGCAGTACTTC
TRBD2	13	TRBJ2-7	NA	TRBV29-1	CSATSGSPYEQYF	TGCAGCGCCACTAGCGGGAGCCCCTACGAGCAGTACTTC
NA	14	TRBJ2-7	few	TRBV3-1	CASSQDGEDNEQYF	TGTGCCAGCAGCCAAGACGGGGAGGACAACGAGCAGTACTTC
NA	15	TRBJ1-5	many	TRBV7-9	CASSNTEDSYQPQHF	TGTGCCAGCAGCAACACCGAAGACAGCTATCAGCCCCAGCATTTT
NA	15	TRBJ1-1	many	TRBV7-9	CASSPTRGNTPEAFF	TGTGCCAGCAGCCCCACGCGGGGGAATACGCCTGAAGCTTTCTTT
NA	14	TRBJ1-1	few	TRBV11-2	CASSLVPVNTEAFF	TGTGCCAGCAGCTTAGTTCCAGTGAACACTGAAGCTTTCTTT
NA	19	TRBJ1-1	few	TRBV6-1	CASSEDPRVVFGVDTEAFF	TGTGCCAGCAGTGAAGACCCCAGGGTAGTGTTCGGGGTGGACACTGAAGCTTTCTTT
TRBD2	15	TRBJ2-5	many	TRBV5-1	CASSLEWGLQETQYF	TGCGCCAGCAGCTTGGAGTGGGGACTACAAGAGACCCAGTACTTC
NA	15	TRBJ2-7	NA	TRBV23-1	CASSQSATGRYEQYF	TGCGCCAGCAGTCAATCGGCAACAGGGAGATACGAGCAGTACTTC
NA	15	TRBJ1-2	NA	TRBV4-1	CASSQEGVATDGYTF	TGCGCCAGCAGCCAAGAGGGAGTAGCCACGGATGGCTACACCTTC
NA	16	TRBJ1-1	NA	TRBV7-8	CASSLLGGPMNTEAFF	TGTGCCAGCAGCTTATTGGGTGGACCGATGAACACTGAAGCTTTCTTT
NA	16	TRBJ2-3	NA	TRBV4-1	CARSQRSGTSTDTQYF	TGCGCCCGCAGCCAACGAAGCGGAACTAGCACAGATACGCAGTATTTT
TRBD2	14	TRBJ2-7	NA	TRBV20-1	CSATPGLDSYEQYF	TGCAGTGCTACCCCGGGACTAGACTCCTACGAGCAGTACTTC
NA	14	TRBJ2-7	NA	TRBV7-8	CASGPPEYIYEQYF	TGTGCCAGCGGCCCCCCCGAGTACATCTACGAGCAGTACTTC
NA	14	TRBJ2-3	NA	TRBV12-3/TRBV12-4	CASSSGQSLGTQYF	TGTGCCAGCAGCTCAGGACAAAGCCTTGGTACGCAGTATTTT
NA	12	TRBJ2-3	many	TRBV15	CATSRDRDTQYF	TGTGCCACCAGCAGAGATAGAGATACGCAGTATTTT
NA	13	TRBJ2-7	many	TRBV5-1	CASSFGQSYEQYF	TGCGCCAGCAGCTTTGGACAGTCCTACGAGCAGTACTTC
NA	11	TRBJ1-1	few	TRBV2	CASLGQGEAFF	TGTGCCAGCCTGGGGCAGGGTGAAGCTTTCTTT
NA	16	TRBJ2-3	many	TRBV20-1	CSARDYRRQYTDTQYF	TGCAGTGCTAGAGATTATAGGAGACAGTACACAGATACGCAGTATTTT
NA	15	TRBJ2-7	NA	TRBV18	CASSPSGGSSYEQYF	TGTGCCAGCTCACCATCGGGCGGCAGCTCCTACGAGCAGTACTTC